This T cell receptor beta chain came from a study of T cell responses to AZD1222 COVID-19 vaccine. This table comes from immunoSEQ multiplex PCR, and its TCRdb copy is limited to in-frame clones, with some not included. The table has around 80,000 clones, about four fifths seen once. Note on this clone: Antigen: not known.

Study results and limitations: Among vaccine-associated CD4 TCRs, coverage spanned spike, with dominance at 160-218 and 743-854. A rise in Spike-specific TCR breadth and depth followed two AZD1222 doses. The study reported that nearly half of spike-specific TCRs target unmutated variant regions.

Germline V lookup: CDR1 SGDLS, CDR2 YYNGEE. V trimming: 6 bases; J trimming: 5 bases; junction bases outside the gene matches: 13. This CDR3 has 16 amino acids. The rearrangement joins TRBV9 to TRBJ2-2, with 7 bases fitting TRBD2. This receptor was obtained from an adult who received the AZD1222 COVID-19 vaccine. Source: peripheral blood, taken 28 days after the second AZD1222 dose. This chain's CDR3 is CASTPWGGKTTGELFF. CDR3 DNA: TGTGCCAGCACCCCCTGGGGGGGGAAGACAACCGGGGAGCTGTTTTTT. The full variable domain, rest sourced from reference TRBV9 and TRBJ2-2, is DSGVTQTPKHLITATGQRVTLRCSPRSGDLSVYWYQQSLDQGLQFLIQYYNGEERAKGNILERFSAQQFPDLHSELNLSSLELGDSALYFCASTPWGGKTTGELFFGEGSRLTVL.